The sequence of this TCR beta chain was determined in a study of blood T cell repertoires in COVID-19. Study-level information: COVID-19 samples from acute and convalescent phases originated in the United States, Italy and Spain. T cells, B-cell-depleted T cells, or PBMCs provided the cDNA or gDNA that served as material.

J was trimmed by 5 bases and V by 8 bases; bases with no gene match: 13. The CDR3 covers 15 residues. Germline V gene data show CDR1 as SNHLY and CDR2 as FYNNEI. This clone occurred a few times. In the source study's methods: For nucleated cells, counts were estimated from reference gene primer amplification. Data came from immunoSEQ multiplex PCR; TCRdb stores just in-frame clones and leaves some out. The V and J calls and clone size come from that table; D and trimming were worked out from the DNA. The repertoire has about 140,000 clones, 78% of them found once; the top ten carry roughly 9.8%. The sample was peripheral blood. The clonotype comes from a man in his 60s who had recovered from COVID-19. The chain is built from TRBV2 and TRBJ2-5, with TRBD2 matching over 8 bases. This CDR3 is CASSYGSGVGETQYF. The CDR3 DNA is TGTGCCAGCTCCTACGGTAGCGGGGTCGGGGAGACCCAGTACTTC. Filled out from reference TRBV2 and TRBJ2-5, the complete variable domain reads EPEVTQTPSHQVTQMGQEVILRCVPISNHLYFYWYRQILGQKVEFLVSFYNNEISEKSEIFDDQFSVERPDGSNFTLKIRSTKLEDSAMYFCASSYGSGVGETQYFGPGTRLLVL.